The 24 T cell receptor beta chains in this list originate from one sample, sequenced in a study of OX40 agonist ivuxolimab in advanced cancers. Sequencing used immunoSEQ multiplex PCR; TCRdb keeps in-frame clones, though not all of them. The sample has about 56,000 clones, about 93% seen once. The material sequenced was CD4+ or CD8+ T cells sorted from blood, taken in a trial of the OX40 agonist ivuxolimab. These receptors all stem from an adult with an advanced solid tumor such as melanoma, head and neck, liver or kidney cancer.

This chain uses TRBV9 with TRBJ2-5, with 8 bases lining up with TRBD2. CDR1 is SGDLS, CDR2 YYNGEE, per germline. This CDR3 spans 15 amino acids. The ends lost 3 bases at V and 2 bases at J; junction bases unmatched: 6. In DNA, the CDR3 is TGTGCCAGCAGCGAGGGGACTAGTTGGCAAGAGACCCAGTACTTC. This sequence encodes CASSEGTSWQETQYF.

The CDR3 region is CASSIGGGDLEQFF. CDR3 sequence (DNA): TGTGCCAGTAGTATAGGAGGAGGGGATTTAGAGCAGTTCTTC. The rearrangement uses TRBV19 and TRBJ2-1, with a possible D match to TRBD2 (6 bases). Trimming pared 1 base from V and 10 bases from J, leaving 14 bases between. The CDR3 is 14 residues long. Germline V lookup: CDR1 LNHDA, CDR2 SQIVND (reference sequence).

Comments on this clone: A junction boundary mismatches the germline segment, possibly from a read error. Distinct nucleotide sequences in the sample also encode this CDR3. This sequence joins TRBV5-1 and TRBJ2-7; 10 positions agree with TRBD2. From germline, CDR1 is SGHRS and CDR2 YFSETQ. There are 16 residues in the CDR3. The CDR3 protein is CASSLVTSGAPYEQYF. The DNA of the CDR3 is TGCGCCAGTAGCTTGGTCACTAGCGGGGCCCCCTACGAGCAGTACTTC. The entire variable domain, with the rest obtained from reference TRBV5-1 and TRBJ2-7, is as follows: KAGVTQTPRYLIKTRGQQVTLSCSPISGHRSVSWYQQTPGQGLQFLFEYFSETQRNKGNFPGRFSGRQFSNSRSEMNVSTLELGDSALYLCASSLVTSGAPYEQYFGPGTRLTVT.

The V call is TRBV4-3, the J call TRBJ2-1; TRBD2 agrees at 7 bases. V lost 1 base to trimming and J lost 3 bases; unmatched junction nucleotides: 9. Germline values: CDR1 LGHNA, CDR2 YSLEER. CDR3 length equals 17 residues. CDR3 sequence (DNA): TGCGCCAGCAGCCAAGTCGGGCTAGCGGACCTCTACAATGAGCAGTTCTTC. This gives the protein CASSQVGLADLYNEQFF.

The chain joins TRBV6-8 to TRBJ1-2, with D unresolved. The CDR3 contains 13 residues. V was pared by 0 bases and J by 3 bases, with 5 bases between. Germline V gene data show CDR1 as MNHGY and CDR2 as SAAAGT. CDR3 amino acids: CASSYSRHYGYTF. The CDR3 DNA follows: TGTGCCAGCAGTTACTCTCGGCACTATGGCTACACCTTC.

CDR3 amino acids: CASSPGTLAGDTGELFF. CDR3 sequence (DNA): TGTGCCAGCAGCCCCGGGACATTAGCGGGAGACACCGGGGAGCTGTTTTTT. The chain has TRBV5-4 and TRBJ2-2; 9 bases align to TRBD2. CDR1 SGHNT and CDR2 YYREEE come from the germline V gene (reference sequence). The CDR3 sequence is 17 residues long. V lost 4 bases and J lost 3; bases outside the gene matches: 10. The full variable domain, completed using reference TRBV5-4 and TRBJ2-2, is ETGVTQSPTHLIKTRGQQVTLRCSSQSGHNTVSWYQQALGQGPQFIFQYYREEENGRGNFPPRFSGLQFPNYSSELNVNALELDDSALYLCASSPGTLAGDTGELFFGEGSRLTVL.

The V and J genes are TRBV13 and TRBJ2-7; 8 nucleotides align to TRBD1. The CDR3 loop spans 13 amino acids. With 6 bases clipped from V and 4 bases from J, the junction kept 5 bases outside the gene matches. Germline values: CDR1 PRHDT, CDR2 FYEKMQ (reference sequence). The CDR3 protein is CASSGRGRYEQYF. In DNA, the CDR3 is TGTGCCAGCAGTGGCAGGGGGCGGTACGAGCAGTACTTC.

This chain links TRBV4-1 with TRBJ1-5; D gene unclear. The CDR3 extends over 14 amino acids. CDR1 MGHRA and CDR2 YSYEKL come from the germline V gene. V was shortened by 6 bases and J by 2 bases, with 11 bases between the two germline ends. The DNA of the CDR3 is TGCGCCAGCAGTGAAGGGTATGGCAATCAGCCCCAGCATTTT. It codes for CASSEGYGNQPQHF.

CDR3 sequence: CASSLEGTGTYEQYF. CDR3 in DNA: TGCGCCAGCAGCTTGGAAGGGACAGGGACCTACGAGCAGTACTTC. The chain has TRBV5-1 and TRBJ2-7, with 9 bases that match TRBD1. The V gene's germline CDR1 is SGHRS and CDR2 YFSETQ. The CDR3 totals 15 residues. V was clipped by 0 bases and J by 2 bases; unmatched bases: 3.

The rearrangement uses TRBV7-3 and TRBJ2-1, with 11 nucleotides matching TRBD2. The CDR3 has 16 residues. V shed 2 bases and J 5 bases; nucleotides not matched to a gene: 5. Germline V gene lookup returns CDR1 SGHTA and CDR2 FQGTGA. The chain's CDR3 is CASSLLAGGRDNEQFF. CDR3 nucleotide sequence: TGTGCCAGCAGCTTACTAGCGGGAGGAAGGGACAATGAGCAGTTCTTC.

The rearrangement links TRBV7-9 to TRBJ2-5, with D perhaps matching TRBD2 (6 bases). The CDR3 length is 15 residues. Trimming cost V 1 base and J 4 bases, with 13 bases left between them. CDR1 is SEHNR and CDR2 is FQNEAQ in the germline V gene (reference sequence). CDR3: CASSLVTLAGETQYF. The CDR3 region has the DNA TGTGCCAGCAGCTTAGTAACACTAGCTGGAGAGACCCAGTACTTC.

This clone was observed a single time. V is TRBV4-1 and J is TRBJ2-7, with D maybe TRBD1 (6 bases). With 4 bases removed from V and 4 bases from J, the gap between germline ends came to 14 bases. Germline CDR1 reads MGHRA; CDR2 reads YSYEKL. The CDR3 covers 14 residues. This CDR3 is CASSPAHRDYEQYF. In DNA, the CDR3 is TGCGCCAGCAGCCCGGCCCACAGGGATTACGAGCAGTACTTC.

CDR3 sequence: CASSESKGTRSYEQYF. For the CDR3, the DNA is TGCGCCAGCAGTGAGTCGAAAGGGACCCGATCCTACGAGCAGTACTTC. This sequence joins TRBV10-1 and TRBJ2-5, with D possibly called TRBD1 or TRBD2 (5 bases each). With the DNA end fitting TRBJ2-7 better, the J assignment may be wrong. The germline CDR1 and CDR2 sequences are WNHNN and SYGVQD (reference sequence). The CDR3 loop spans 16 amino acids.

The chain employs TRBV5-1 and TRBJ2-3; D unresolved. Per germline, CDR1 SGHRS and CDR2 YFSETQ. The V end was cut by 0 bases, the J end by 2 bases, with 10 bases between. The CDR3 length is 15 residues. The CDR3 DNA reads TGCGCCAGCAGCTTGGTGTGGGGTTACACAGATACGCAGTATTTT. Encoded protein: CASSLVWGYTDTQYF.

The chain joins TRBV19 to TRBJ1-5; D possibly corresponds to TRBD1 (5 bases). The germline CDR1 and CDR2 sequences are LNHDA and SQIVND (reference sequence). Trimming removed 5 bases from V and 0 bases from J, with 23 bases in between. CDR3 length: 19 amino acids. The DNA of the CDR3 is TGTGCCAGTAGTGCAATCCGGGACCTAGTACAGTATAGCAATCAGCCCCAGCATTTT. This gives the protein CASSAIRDLVQYSNQPQHF.

The CDR3 nucleotides read TGTGCCAGCAGCTTTTTGCCGGAGCGTGAGCAGTTCTTC. Protein: CASSFLPEREQFF. The chain uses TRBV5-4 and TRBJ2-1, with D uncertain. The ends were cut back, 2 bases at V and 9 bases at J, with 12 bases in the middle. The CDR3 is 13 residues long. Germline V CDR1 and CDR2: SGHNT, YYREEE (reference sequence).

The V call is TRBV28, the J call TRBJ1-2, with a possible D match to TRBD1 (5 bases). CDR1 and CDR2 (germline): MDHEN, SYDVKM. There are 15 residues in the CDR3. Trimming removed 5 bases from V and 8 bases from J, with 21 bases in between. The CDR3 is CASSRWATETGGYTF. As DNA, the CDR3 is TGTGCCAGCAGTCGCTGGGCGACAGAAACGGGAGGCTACACCTTC.

The rearrangement links TRBV28 to TRBJ2-3, with 13 bases fitting TRBD2. The CDR3 has 18 residues. In germline, CDR1 is MDHEN, CDR2 SYDVKM. V lost 4 bases to trimming and J lost 0 bases; unmatched junction nucleotides: 7. The CDR3 spells CASSSTGLAGPSTDTQYF. In DNA, the CDR3 is TGTGCCAGCAGTTCCACGGGACTAGCGGGGCCTAGCACAGATACGCAGTATTTT.

This clone has a single count. This chain links TRBV7-2 with TRBJ2-3; D is perhaps TRBD2 (5 bases). This CDR3 region has 15 residues. Per germline, CDR1 SGHTA and CDR2 FQGNSA. The germline V and J ends were trimmed by 4 bases and 6 bases, with 17 bases remaining between them. The DNA of the CDR3 is TGTGCCAGCAGCTCCTTCACGGGATCATGGGATACGCAGTATTTT. Translation gives CASSSFTGSWDTQYF. Using reference TRBV7-2 and TRBJ2-3 for the parts outside the CDR3, the full variable domain is GAGVSQSPSNKVTEKGKDVELRCDPISGHTALYWYRQSLGQGLEFLIYFQGNSAPDKSGLPSDRFSAERTGGSVSTLTIQRTQQEDSAVYLCASSSFTGSWDTQYFGPGTRLTVL.

The V and J genes are TRBV18 and TRBJ2-2; D gene unclear. V was trimmed by 2 bases and J by 1 base, leaving 8 bases between them. There are 15 residues in the CDR3. Germline lookup yields CDR1 KGHSH and CDR2 LQKENI. The CDR3 sequence is CASSPSGVNTGELFF. The CDR3 DNA reads TGTGCCAGCTCACCATCTGGGGTGAACACCGGGGAGCTGTTTTTT. The entire variable domain, with the rest obtained from reference TRBV18 and TRBJ2-2, is as follows: NAGVMQNPRHLVRRRGQEARLRCSPMKGHSHVYWYRQLPEEGLKFMVYLQKENIIDESGMPKERFSAEFPKEGPSILRIQQVVRGDSAAYFCASSPSGVNTGELFFGEGSRLTVL.

The chain is built from TRBV6-6 and TRBJ2-3; TRBD2 matches 7 bases. From germline, CDR1 is MNHNY and CDR2 SVGAGI (reference sequence). V shed 6 bases, J shed 4 bases, and the junction held 4 bases outside the gene matches. This CDR3 has 13 amino acids. The CDR3 nucleotides are TGTGCCAGCAGGGGAGGGCGGGCAGATACGCAGTATTTT. Its protein is CASRGGRADTQYF.

This clone was found once. This chain uses TRBV9 with TRBJ2-2; D assignment may be TRBD1 or TRBD2 (6 bases each). Germline V CDR1 and CDR2: SGDLS, YYNGEE. The CDR3 is 19 residues long. V was shortened by 1 base and J by 2 bases, with 21 bases between the two germline ends. CDR3 DNA sequence: TGTGCCAGCAGCGTACCCACAGGGATTAGCGGACTAAACACCGGGGAGCTGTTTTTT. The encoded protein is CASSVPTGISGLNTGELFF.

The chain links TRBV27 to TRBJ2-5; TRBD2 aligns across 7 bases. This CDR3 region has 14 residues. The germline V gene has CDR1 MNHEY and CDR2 SMNVEV (reference sequence). V was clipped by 9 bases and J by 2 bases; unmatched bases: 9. The CDR3 region is CASSRLAEQETQYF. CDR3 DNA: TGTGCCAGTTCCAGGCTAGCGGAACAAGAGACCCAGTACTTC.

CDR3 in amino acids: CASSFRVPSGSTDTQYF. The CDR3 DNA reads as TGCGCCAGCAGCTTTAGGGTCCCTAGCGGGAGTACAGATACGCAGTATTTT. The rearrangement links TRBV5-1 to TRBJ2-3; the match to TRBD2 covers 10 bases. The junction had 9 bases not matched to a gene; V was cut back by 2 bases and J by 3 bases. Germline V gene data show CDR1 as SGHRS and CDR2 as YFSETQ. This CDR3 has 17 amino acids.